Listed here are 10 T cell receptor beta chains from one sample, sequenced in a study of vaccination and CD4 T cells after COVID-19. For these receptors, no antigen is known. At the Johns Hopkins FTIC core, DNA taken from cultured CD4+ T cells was sequenced by way of the Oncomine TCR Beta short-read assay. A single record per CDR3 protein comes from TCRdb applying MiXCR to the PCR reads. Of approximately 15,000 distinct CDR3 sequences detected, 45% appear once; the ten largest clones hold around 18%. Treatment denoted: 10-day PBMC culture with coronavirus spike peptide pools or control peptides (ViraFEST assay). The sample in question was CD4+ T cells from blood, cultured in vitro, obtained before SARS-CoV-2 vaccination. These TCRs come from a human donor who received a COVID-19 vaccine.

The V and J genes are TRBV12-3 or TRBV12-4 and TRBJ2-6; no reliable D call. This CDR3 has 17 residues. V was shortened by 6 bases and J by 3 bases, with 18 bases between the two germline ends. The DNA for the CDR3 is TGTGCCAGCAGCCTAAGCGACGGGTTTGGTGGGGCCAACGTCCTGACTTTC. Its protein product is CASSLSDGFGGANVLTF.

This clonotype is classed as medium-sized (0.01 to 0.1%). The rearrangement uses TRBV20-1 and TRBJ2-7; 10 bases match TRBD2. The trim removed 3 bases at V and 4 bases at J, leaving 15 bases unmatched. The germline V gene has CDR1 DFQATT and CDR2 SNEGSKA (reference sequence). CDR3 length equals 17 residues. CDR3 nucleotide sequence: TGCAGTGCTAGTGGGCTAGCGGGGGTCGATTTAATGTACGAGCAGTACTTC. It yields the protein CSASGLAGVDLMYEQYF.

This clonotype is a singleton in its sample. The rearrangement uses TRBV20-1 and TRBJ2-3, with D possibly TRBD1 on 7 matching bases. CDR3 length: 14 residues. Trimming pared 4 bases from V and 0 bases from J, leaving 11 bases between. The germline V gene encodes CDR1 DFQATT and CDR2 SNEGSKA (reference sequence). The CDR3 sequence: CSATGDSSTDTQYF. DNA for the CDR3: TGCAGTGCTACGGGGGACAGTAGCACAGATACGCAGTATTTT.

There are a few counts of this clonotype. The V and J genes are TRBV30 and TRBJ1-1; D call uncertain. CDR1 is GTSNPN, CDR2 SVGIG, per germline (reference sequence). V was pared by 0 bases and J by 0 bases, with 8 bases between. The CDR3 is 14 residues long. CDR3 region: CAWSVGGLNTEAFF. CDR3 sequence (DNA): TGTGCCTGGAGTGTAGGCGGACTGAACACTGAAGCTTTCTTT. The full variable domain, rest sourced from reference TRBV30 and TRBJ1-1, is SQTIHQWPATLVQPVGSPLSLECTVEGTSNPNLYWYRQAAGRGLQLLFYSVGIGQISSEVPQNLSASRPQDRQFILSSKKLLLSDSGFYLCAWSVGGLNTEAFFGQGTRLTVV.

This chain links TRBV10-1 with TRBJ2-5, with D unclear. Trimming took off 0 bases at V and 3 bases at J, with 20 bases between the two ends. Per germline, CDR1 WNHNN and CDR2 SYGVQD (reference sequence). This CDR3 has 18 residues. In nucleotides, the CDR3 is TGCGCCAGCAGTGAGTCGACTGCTGGCGGACCTAATAAAGAGACCCAGTACTTC. Its protein is CASSESTAGGPNKETQYF.

This chain links TRBV20-1 with TRBJ2-3; possible D gene TRBD1, 6 bases. V lost 6 bases and J lost 2, with 18 bases in between. The CDR3 length is 15 residues. From germline, CDR1 is DFQATT and CDR2 SNEGSKA (reference sequence). The CDR3 spells CSASGTRHSTDTQYF. For the CDR3, the DNA is TGCAGTGCGTCCGGGACAAGACATTCCACAGATACGCAGTATTTT.

Details on this clonotype: Germline and junction disagree at one end, which may indicate a read error. The gene calls are TRBV5-4 and TRBJ1-1; D not resolved. The germline CDR1 and CDR2 sequences are SGHNT and YYREEE (reference sequence). The CDR3 runs to 15 residues. CDR3 bases: TGTGCCAGCAGCGAGGGAGCGGGTCGGGTGACTGAAGCCTTCTTT. This gives the protein CASSEGAGRVTEAFF.

This clonotype showed up just a few times. The V gene is TRBV7-8, the J gene TRBJ2-3; 13 bases line up with TRBD2. V shed 4 bases and J 5 bases; nucleotides not matched to a gene: 15. This CDR3 contains 19 residues. Germline-derived CDR1 and CDR2 are SGHVS and FQNEAQ. The CDR3 loop is CASSSPGLAGVDWGDTQYF. The CDR3 DNA reads TGTGCCAGCAGCTCGCCTGGACTAGCGGGGGTCGATTGGGGAGATACGCAGTATTTT.

This clonotype has only a few counts. The chain links TRBV6-1 to TRBJ1-1; 7 bases fit TRBD1. The trim removed 5 bases at V and 3 bases at J, leaving 3 bases unmatched. Germline lookup yields CDR1 MNHNS and CDR2 SASEGT. The CDR3 runs to 13 residues. CDR3 bases: TGTGCCAGCAGTACACAGGGGTACACTGAAGCTTTCTTT. It specifies CASSTQGYTEAFF.

This clonotype was seen only a few times. This chain links TRBV20-1 with TRBJ2-3; no firm D call. The germline V gene encodes CDR1 DFQATT and CDR2 SNEGSKA (reference sequence). CDR3 length: 14 amino acids. V was shortened by 2 bases and J by 0 bases, with 9 bases between the two germline ends. The CDR3 bases are TGCAGTGCTAGACCCGCTTCTAGCACAGATACGCAGTATTTT. This translates into CSARPASSTDTQYF.